This T cell receptor beta chain is drawn from a study of OX40 agonist ivuxolimab in advanced cancers. Turning to the study itself: Aged about 20 to 80 with a mean of around 60 years, they were almost 85% male. Eligibility rules accepted prior anti-PD-1, anti-PD-L1 or anti-CTLA-4 therapy, and around 43% had some.

Findings and caveats of the study: At 0.1 to 3.0 mg/kg, CD4+ and CD8+ blood T cells expanded clonally by week 6.

The CDR3 covers 16 residues. V lost 0 bases, J lost 3 bases, and 8 bases stayed unmatched. CDR1 MNHEY and CDR2 SVGAGI come from the germline V gene. Concerning this clone itself: What it recognizes is unknown.

Method: immunoSEQ multiplex PCR; TCRdb's copy keeps in-frame clones and lacks some. In the table there are under 100,000 clones, around 78% of which are singletons. J is TRBJ2-7 and V is TRBV6-5; TRBD1 matches at 7 bases. This sample comprised CD4+ or CD8+ T cells sorted from blood, obtained in a trial of the OX40 agonist ivuxolimab. This receptor was taken from an adult with an advanced solid tumor such as melanoma, head and neck, liver or kidney cancer. The CDR3 region has the DNA TGTGCCAGCAGTTACTCCCGAACGGGACAGAACTACGAGCAGTACTTC. It translates to CASSYSRTGQNYEQYF.